This TCR beta chain comes out of a study of blood T cell repertoires in COVID-19. Study-wide context: Italy, Spain and the United States were the sources of the convalescent and acute COVID-19 samples. Nucleic acid was either cDNA or gDNA, and it came from T cells, B-cell-depleted T cells, or PBMCs.

Concerning this clone itself: A far bigger clonotype differs at one base, so this is likely a read error.

Original data processing: For nucleated cells, counts were estimated from reference gene primer amplification. The table came from immunoSEQ multiplex PCR; TCRdb's copy has only in-frame clones and leaves some out. The V and J calls and clone size come from that table; D and trimming were worked out from the DNA. The sample includes about 150,000 clones, around nine tenths of them seen just once. The CDR3 has 14 amino acids. CDR1 is SGHTA and CDR2 is FQGTGA in the germline V gene. Trimming removed 2 bases from V and 3 bases from J, with 10 bases in between. The sequenced material came from peripheral blood. The sequence derives from a human donor in a cohort sampled during active COVID-19. The rearrangement links TRBV7-3 to TRBJ1-1; D possibly corresponds to TRBD1 (6 bases). Written as DNA, the CDR3 is TGTGCCAGCAGCTTAGAGGCAGGGGACACTGAAGCTTTCTTT. This sequence encodes CASSLEAGDTEAFF.